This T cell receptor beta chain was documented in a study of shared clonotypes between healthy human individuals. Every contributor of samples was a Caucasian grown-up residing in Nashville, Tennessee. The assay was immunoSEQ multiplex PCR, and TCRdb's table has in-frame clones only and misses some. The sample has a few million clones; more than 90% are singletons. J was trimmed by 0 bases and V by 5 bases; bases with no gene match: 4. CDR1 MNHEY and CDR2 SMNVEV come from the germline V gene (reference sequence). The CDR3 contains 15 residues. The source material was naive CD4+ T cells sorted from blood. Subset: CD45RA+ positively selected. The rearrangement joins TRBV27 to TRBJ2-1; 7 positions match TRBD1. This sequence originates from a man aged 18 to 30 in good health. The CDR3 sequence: CASSLGQVSYNEQFF. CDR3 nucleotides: TGTGCCAGCAGTCTAGGACAGGTCTCCTACAATGAGCAGTTCTTC.